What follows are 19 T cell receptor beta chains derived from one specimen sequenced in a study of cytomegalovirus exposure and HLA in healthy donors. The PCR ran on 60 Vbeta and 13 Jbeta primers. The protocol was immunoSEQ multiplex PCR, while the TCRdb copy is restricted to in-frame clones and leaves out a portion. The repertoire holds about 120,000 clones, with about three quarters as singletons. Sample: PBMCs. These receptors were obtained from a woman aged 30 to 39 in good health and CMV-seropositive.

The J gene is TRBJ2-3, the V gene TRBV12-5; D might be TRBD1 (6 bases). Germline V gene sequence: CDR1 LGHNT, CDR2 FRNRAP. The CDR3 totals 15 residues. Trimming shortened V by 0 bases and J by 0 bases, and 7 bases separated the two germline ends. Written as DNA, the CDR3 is TGTGCTAGTGGTTTGGTCAGGGGAAGCACAGATACGCAGTATTTT. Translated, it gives CASGLVRGSTDTQYF.

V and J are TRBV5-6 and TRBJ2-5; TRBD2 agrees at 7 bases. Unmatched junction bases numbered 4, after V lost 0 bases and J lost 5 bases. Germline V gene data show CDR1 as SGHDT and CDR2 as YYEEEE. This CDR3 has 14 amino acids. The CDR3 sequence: CASSLGGGTETQYF. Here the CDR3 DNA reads TGTGCCAGCAGCTTGGGCGGGGGAACGGAGACCCAGTACTTC. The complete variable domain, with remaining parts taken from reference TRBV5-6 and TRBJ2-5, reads DAGVTQSPTHLIKTRGQQVTLRCSPKSGHDTVSWYQQALGQGPQFIFQYYEEEERQRGNFPDRFSGHQFPNYSSELNVNALLLGDSALYLCASSLGGGTETQYFGPGTRLLVL.

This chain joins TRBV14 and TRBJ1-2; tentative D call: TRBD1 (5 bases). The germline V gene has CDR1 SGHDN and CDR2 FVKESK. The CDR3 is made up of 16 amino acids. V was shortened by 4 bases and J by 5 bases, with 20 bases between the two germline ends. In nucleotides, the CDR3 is TGTGCCAGCAGCCCATACCCCCGGGGGGACTTTTATGGCTACACCTTC. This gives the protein CASSPYPRGDFYGYTF.

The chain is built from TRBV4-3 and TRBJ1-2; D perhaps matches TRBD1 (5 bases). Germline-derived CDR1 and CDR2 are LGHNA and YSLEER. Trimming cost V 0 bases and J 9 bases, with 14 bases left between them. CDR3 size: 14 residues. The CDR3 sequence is CASSQDRAGYRYTF. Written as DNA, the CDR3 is TGCGCCAGCAGCCAAGACAGGGCCGGTTATCGCTACACCTTC.

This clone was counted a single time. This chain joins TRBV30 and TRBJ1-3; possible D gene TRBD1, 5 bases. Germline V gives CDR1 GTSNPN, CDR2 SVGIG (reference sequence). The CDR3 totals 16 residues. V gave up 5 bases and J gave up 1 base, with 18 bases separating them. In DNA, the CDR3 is TGTGCCTGGTCCCCCAGGGCAGGACCGTCTGGAAACACCATATATTTT. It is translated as CAWSPRAGPSGNTIYF.

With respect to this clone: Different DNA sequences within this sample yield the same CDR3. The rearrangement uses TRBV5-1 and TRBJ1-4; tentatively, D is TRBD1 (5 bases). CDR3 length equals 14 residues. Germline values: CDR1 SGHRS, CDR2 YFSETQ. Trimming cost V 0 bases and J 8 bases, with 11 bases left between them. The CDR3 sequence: CASSLGQGNEKLFF. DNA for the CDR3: TGCGCCAGCAGCTTGGGGCAGGGTAACGAAAAACTGTTTTTT.

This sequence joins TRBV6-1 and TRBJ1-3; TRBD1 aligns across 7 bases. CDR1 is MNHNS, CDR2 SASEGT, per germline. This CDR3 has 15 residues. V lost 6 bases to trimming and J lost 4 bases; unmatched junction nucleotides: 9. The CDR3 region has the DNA TGTGCCAGCAGCCTAGGGGGCTGGTCGGGAAACACCATATATTTT. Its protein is CASSLGGWSGNTIYF.

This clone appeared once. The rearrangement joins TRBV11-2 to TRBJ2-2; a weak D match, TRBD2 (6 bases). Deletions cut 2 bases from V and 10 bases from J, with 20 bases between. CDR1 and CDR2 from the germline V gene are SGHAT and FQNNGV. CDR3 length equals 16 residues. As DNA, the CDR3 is TGTGCCAGCAGCTTACTAAAAGGAGGGTACGAAACGGAGCTGTTTTTT. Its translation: CASSLLKGGYETELFF.

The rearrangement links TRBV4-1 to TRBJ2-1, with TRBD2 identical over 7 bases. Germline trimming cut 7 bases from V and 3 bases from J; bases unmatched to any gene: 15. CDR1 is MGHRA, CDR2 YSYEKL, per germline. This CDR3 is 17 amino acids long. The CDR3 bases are TGCGCCAGCACCCTAAGTAGTAGCCAGCGGGGCTACAATGAGCAGTTCTTC. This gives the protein CASTLSSSQRGYNEQFF.

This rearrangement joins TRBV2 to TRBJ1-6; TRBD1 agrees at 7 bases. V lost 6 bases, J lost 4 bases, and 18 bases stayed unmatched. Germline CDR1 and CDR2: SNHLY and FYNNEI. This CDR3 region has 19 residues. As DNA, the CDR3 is TGTGCCAGCAGCCCCAACCCCTACACAGGGGTAACTTATAATTCACCCCTCCACTTT. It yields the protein CASSPNPYTGVTYNSPLHF.

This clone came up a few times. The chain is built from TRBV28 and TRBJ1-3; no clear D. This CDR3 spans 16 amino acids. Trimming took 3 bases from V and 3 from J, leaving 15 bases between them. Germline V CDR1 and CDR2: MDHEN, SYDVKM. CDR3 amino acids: CASSLGEGSVGNTIYF. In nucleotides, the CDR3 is TGTGCCAGCAGTTTGGGTGAAGGGAGCGTTGGAAACACCATATATTTT.

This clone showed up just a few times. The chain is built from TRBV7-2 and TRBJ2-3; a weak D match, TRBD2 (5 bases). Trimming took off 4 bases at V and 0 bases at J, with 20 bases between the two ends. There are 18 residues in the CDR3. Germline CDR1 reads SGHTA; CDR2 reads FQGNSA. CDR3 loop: CASSSQPGYGVSTDTQYF. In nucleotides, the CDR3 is TGTGCCAGCAGCTCCCAGCCCGGGTACGGGGTTAGCACAGATACGCAGTATTTT.

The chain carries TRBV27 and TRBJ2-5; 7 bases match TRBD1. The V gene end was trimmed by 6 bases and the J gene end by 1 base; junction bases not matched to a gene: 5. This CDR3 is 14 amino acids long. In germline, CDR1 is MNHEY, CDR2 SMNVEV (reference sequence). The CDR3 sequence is CASSPDRPQETQYF. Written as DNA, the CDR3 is TGTGCCAGCAGCCCGGACAGGCCCCAAGAGACCCAGTACTTC.

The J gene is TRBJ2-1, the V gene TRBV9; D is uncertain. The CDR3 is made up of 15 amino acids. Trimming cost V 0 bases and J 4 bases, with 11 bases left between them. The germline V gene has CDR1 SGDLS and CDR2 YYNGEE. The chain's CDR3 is CASSVGVTVYNEQFF. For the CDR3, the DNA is TGTGCCAGCAGCGTAGGAGTCACTGTATACAATGAGCAGTTCTTC.

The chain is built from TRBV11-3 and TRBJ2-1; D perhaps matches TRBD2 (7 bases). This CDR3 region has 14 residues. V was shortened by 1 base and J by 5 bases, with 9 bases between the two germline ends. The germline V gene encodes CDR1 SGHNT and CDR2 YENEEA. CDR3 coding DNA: TGTGCCAGCAGCTTAGGGGGGGGCCACAATGAGCAGTTCTTC. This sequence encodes CASSLGGGHNEQFF.

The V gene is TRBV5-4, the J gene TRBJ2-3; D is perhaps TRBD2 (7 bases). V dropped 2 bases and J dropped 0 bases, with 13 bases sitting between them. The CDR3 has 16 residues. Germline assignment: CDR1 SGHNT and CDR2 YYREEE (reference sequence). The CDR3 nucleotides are TGTGCCAGCAGCTTTAGTGGGGGGGCTAGCACAGATACGCAGTATTTT. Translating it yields CASSFSGGASTDTQYF.

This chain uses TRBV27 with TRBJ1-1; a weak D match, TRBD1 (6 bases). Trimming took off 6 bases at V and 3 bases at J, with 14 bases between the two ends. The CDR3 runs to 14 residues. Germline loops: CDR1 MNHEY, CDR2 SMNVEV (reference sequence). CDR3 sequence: CASRGGPGDTEAFF. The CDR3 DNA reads TGTGCCAGCAGGGGGGGGCCGGGGGACACTGAAGCTTTCTTT.

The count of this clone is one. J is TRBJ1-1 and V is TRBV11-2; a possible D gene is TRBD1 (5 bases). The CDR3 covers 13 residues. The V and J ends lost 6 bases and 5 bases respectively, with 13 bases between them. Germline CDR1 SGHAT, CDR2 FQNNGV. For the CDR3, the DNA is TGTGCCAGCAGACTACCGACAGCTACTGAAGCTTTCTTT. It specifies CASRLPTATEAFF.

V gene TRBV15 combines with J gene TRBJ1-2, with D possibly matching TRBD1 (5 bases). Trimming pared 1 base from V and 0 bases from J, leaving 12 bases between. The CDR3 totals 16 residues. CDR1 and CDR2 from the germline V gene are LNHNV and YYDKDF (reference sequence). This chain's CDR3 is CATSRAGDRANYGYTF. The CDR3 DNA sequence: TGTGCCACCAGCAGAGCGGGGGACCGAGCTAACTATGGCTACACCTTC.